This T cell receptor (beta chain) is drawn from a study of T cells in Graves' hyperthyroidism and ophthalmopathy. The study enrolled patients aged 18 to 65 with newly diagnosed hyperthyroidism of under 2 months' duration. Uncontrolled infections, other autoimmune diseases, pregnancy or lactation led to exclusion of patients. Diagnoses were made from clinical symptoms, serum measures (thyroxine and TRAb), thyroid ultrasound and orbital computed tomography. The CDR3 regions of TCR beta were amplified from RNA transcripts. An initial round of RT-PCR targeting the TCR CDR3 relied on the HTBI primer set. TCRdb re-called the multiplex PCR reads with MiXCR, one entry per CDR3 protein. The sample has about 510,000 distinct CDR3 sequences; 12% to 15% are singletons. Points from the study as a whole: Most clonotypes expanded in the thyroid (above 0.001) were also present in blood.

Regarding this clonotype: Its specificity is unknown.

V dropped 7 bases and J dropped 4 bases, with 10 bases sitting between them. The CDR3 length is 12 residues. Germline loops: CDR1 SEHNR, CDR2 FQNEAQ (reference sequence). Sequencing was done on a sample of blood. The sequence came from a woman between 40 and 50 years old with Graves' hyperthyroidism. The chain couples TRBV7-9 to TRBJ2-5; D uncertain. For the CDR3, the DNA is TGTGCCAGCAACAAGGACGTAGAGACCCAGTACTTC. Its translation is CASNKDVETQYF. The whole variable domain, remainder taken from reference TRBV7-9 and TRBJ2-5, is DTGVSQNPRHKITKRGQNVTFRCDPISEHNRLYWYRQTLGQGPEFLTYFQNEAQLEKSRLLSDRFSAERPKGSFSTLEIQRTEQGDSAMYLCASNKDVETQYFGPGTRLLVL.